These 22 T cell receptor beta chains originate from one sample sequenced in a study of T-cell reconstitution after alpha-beta-depleted transplantation in children. The TCRbeta library was prepared with unique molecular identifiers. TCRdb processed the PCR reads anew with MiXCR; each CDR3 protein has one entry. The data show approximately 650,000 distinct CDR3 sequences, about an eighth seen once. The sequences come from PBMCs, collected before TCRalphabeta/CD19-depleted stem cell transplant. The receptors derive from a girl aged 2-10 years with congenital amegakaryocytic thrombocytopenia, due to receive a stem cell transplant.

This clonotype has a handful of counts. J is TRBJ2-1 and V is TRBV5-6; D uncertain. With 0 bases removed from V and 4 bases from J, the gap between germline ends came to 11 bases. Germline values: CDR1 SGHDT, CDR2 YYEEEE. CDR3 length: 15 residues. In nucleotides, the CDR3 is TGTGCCAGCAGCTTGGTAGACCGGGCTTACAATGAGCAGTTCTTC. This gives the protein CASSLVDRAYNEQFF.

The genes are TRBV5-6 and TRBJ2-1; D not certain. V lost 0 bases and J lost 4, with 8 bases in between. CDR1 and CDR2 from the germline V gene are SGHDT and YYEEEE. This CDR3 contains 14 residues. The CDR3 DNA reads as TGTGCCAGCAGCTTGGAGGCTATTTACAATGAGCAGTTCTTC. Amino acids: CASSLEAIYNEQFF.

This clonotype appeared a few times. This chain joins TRBV15 and TRBJ2-2, with D possibly TRBD2 on 6 matching bases. CDR3 size: 16 residues. Trimming stripped 3 bases from V and 1 base from J, with 12 bases between. Per the germline V gene, CDR1 is LNHNV and CDR2 is YYDKDF (reference sequence). CDR3 region: CATSREGGMNTGELFF. The CDR3 DNA is TGTGCCACCAGCAGGGAAGGAGGGATGAACACCGGGGAGCTGTTTTTT.

This clonotype has at least ten counts. This chain connects TRBV10-1 to TRBJ2-2; 7 nucleotides match TRBD2. Germline V gene lookup returns CDR1 WNHNN and CDR2 SYGVQD (reference sequence). The length of the CDR3 is 13 residues. The V gene end was trimmed by 4 bases and the J gene end by 6 bases; junction bases not matched to a gene: 2. CDR3 amino acids: CASSAAGAGELFF. The CDR3 DNA reads TGCGCCAGCAGTGCCGCGGGGGCCGGGGAGCTGTTTTTT.

In its sample, this clonotype was seen many times. The chain joins TRBV20-1 to TRBJ2-1; 10 bases map to TRBD2. V was pared by 1 base and J by 4 bases, with 4 bases of the junction left unmatched. Germline V gene lookup returns CDR1 DFQATT and CDR2 SNEGSKA (reference sequence). The CDR3 length is 15 residues. CDR3 protein: CSARGAGGRYNEQFF. CDR3 in DNA: TGCAGTGCTAGAGGAGCGGGAGGGCGGTACAATGAGCAGTTCTTC.

This rearrangement joins TRBV10-2 to TRBJ1-1; weak D call: TRBD1 (6 bases). The CDR3 covers 13 residues. The V gene lost 2 bases and the J gene lost 4 bases, with 8 bases spanning the gap. The germline V gene encodes CDR1 WSHSY and CDR2 SAAADI. The CDR3 reads CASSEEQGTEAFF. In nucleotides, the CDR3 is TGCGCCAGCAGTGAGGAACAGGGCACTGAAGCTTTCTTT.

With respect to this clonotype: The CDR3 end shows no conserved phenylalanine or tryptophan, and so a read error is likely. V and J are TRBV5-1 and TRBJ2-1; D call uncertain. Germline assignment: CDR1 SGHRS and CDR2 YFSETQ. There are 13 residues in the CDR3. Trimming pared 0 bases from V and 3 bases from J, leaving 4 bases between. CDR3: CASSLDSYNEQFL. CDR3 nucleotides: TGCGCCAGCAGCTTGGATAGCTACAATGAGCAGTTCTTG.

This clonotype was counted ten times or more. The chain joins TRBV12-3 or TRBV12-4 to TRBJ2-5; D gene unclear. The CDR3 runs to 13 residues. The V end lost 4 bases, the J end lost 3 bases, and 9 bases lay between the germline ends. CDR3 in amino acids: CASSSLNKETQYF. In DNA, the CDR3 is TGTGCCAGCAGTTCCCTGAACAAAGAGACCCAGTACTTC.

This clonotype has ten or more counts. The chain has TRBV15 and TRBJ2-7, with D tentatively TRBD2 (5 bases). Germline-derived CDR1 and CDR2 are LNHNV and YYDKDF (reference sequence). The CDR3 length is 16 residues. V was cut by 8 bases and J by 0 bases, with 20 bases left in between. As DNA, the CDR3 is TGTGCCACCGGCGCGGGTGTCCTCTCATTCTCCTACGAGCAGTACTTC. This encodes CATGAGVLSFSYEQYF.

There are many counts of this clonotype. The chain uses TRBV12-3 or TRBV12-4 and TRBJ2-1; TRBD2 matches at 9 bases. Trimming at V came to 1 base and at J to 4 bases, leaving 14 bases not matched to a gene. The CDR3 runs 19 residues. The CDR3 sequence: CASSLDPGAGTSTYNEQFF. CDR3 in DNA: TGTGCCAGCAGTTTAGACCCAGGAGCCGGGACTAGCACTTACAATGAGCAGTTCTTC.

This clonotype was counted ten times or more. The chain is built from TRBV20-1 and TRBJ1-1; 7 bases line up with TRBD1. This CDR3 has 14 residues. Germline CDR1 is DFQATT and CDR2 is SNEGSKA (reference sequence). V shed 0 bases and J 1 base; nucleotides not matched to a gene: 2. In DNA, the CDR3 is TGCAGTGCTAGAGATTACAGGGGGAACACTGAAGCTTTCTTT. Protein: CSARDYRGNTEAFF.

This clonotype was counted ten times or more. The V gene is TRBV20-1, the J gene TRBJ2-7, with 8 bases aligning to TRBD2. The CDR3 consists of 12 residues. The V gene's germline CDR1 is DFQATT and CDR2 SNEGSKA (reference sequence). V trimming: 2 bases; J trimming: 3 bases; junction bases outside the gene matches: 0. CDR3 residues: CSARTSGYEQYF. The CDR3 DNA is TGCAGTGCTAGAACTAGCGGCTACGAGCAGTACTTC.

This clonotype was seen at least ten times. This sequence joins TRBV6-6 and TRBJ2-7, with D possibly called TRBD1 or TRBD2 (5 bases each). V was cut by 7 bases and J by 3 bases, with 10 bases left in between. Germline values: CDR1 MNHNY, CDR2 SVGAGI (reference sequence). The CDR3 loop spans 12 amino acids. The CDR3 DNA reads TGTGCCAGCACGGGACGCTTCTACGAGCAGTACTTC. Translating gives CASTGRFYEQYF.

This clonotype was observed many times. V is TRBV20-1 and J is TRBJ2-1; TRBD2 matches 11 bases. Trimming took 2 bases from V and 4 from J; bases not matched to a gene: 4. Germline V gene lookup returns CDR1 DFQATT and CDR2 SNEGSKA (reference sequence). The CDR3 has 15 residues. The CDR3 bases are TGCAGTGCTAGAATCCGGACTAGCGGGTACAATGAGCAGTTCTTC. Translating it yields CSARIRTSGYNEQFF.

This sequence joins TRBV7-3 and TRBJ2-7; tentative D call: TRBD2 (6 bases). V was cut by 11 bases and J by 0 bases, with 17 bases left in between. Germline V gene data show CDR1 as SGHTA and CDR2 as FQGTGA. The CDR3 extends over 14 amino acids. CDR3 in amino acids: CAADDGGSSYEQYF. CDR3 DNA: TGTGCCGCGGATGATGGGGGGAGCTCCTACGAGCAGTACTTC.

This clonotype was found many times. A junction boundary mismatches the germline segment, possibly from a read error. This chain links TRBV29-1 with TRBJ2-1; D is possibly TRBD2 (5 bases). This CDR3 has 12 residues. CDR1 and CDR2 from the germline V gene are SQVTM and ANQGSEA. The CDR3 nucleotides are TGCAGCGTTCAAGACTACTACAATGAGCAGTTCTTC. This codes for CSVQDYYNEQFF.

The table lists this clonotype with many counts. The chain uses TRBV5-1 and TRBJ2-1; no reliable D call. Trimming pared 0 bases from V and 6 bases from J, leaving 10 bases between. The CDR3 is made up of 14 amino acids. Per germline, CDR1 SGHRS and CDR2 YFSETQ. The CDR3 loop reads CASSLVLTSNEQFF. The CDR3 region has the DNA TGCGCCAGCAGCTTGGTTCTCACCTCCAATGAGCAGTTCTTC.

This clonotype was seen a few times. V and J are TRBV30 and TRBJ2-7; 8 bases map to TRBD1. J was trimmed by 6 bases and V by 8 bases; bases with no gene match: 12. The CDR3 sequence is 13 residues long. CDR1 and CDR2 from the germline V gene are GTSNPN and SVGIG (reference sequence). The CDR3 nucleotides read TGTGCCGCAACACCCAGGGGGCGCGTCGAGCAGTACTTC. Protein: CAATPRGRVEQYF. The full variable domain, rest sourced from reference TRBV30 and TRBJ2-7, is SQTIHQWPATLVQPVGSPLSLECTVEGTSNPNLYWYRQAAGRGLQLLFYSVGIGQISSEVPQNLSASRPQDRQFILSSKKLLLSDSGFYLCAATPRGRVEQYFGPGTRLTVT.

This clonotype was counted at least ten times. The chain recombines TRBV20-1 with TRBJ1-5; D uncertain. The CDR3 spans 13 residues. Trimming shortened V by 6 bases and J by 6 bases, and 15 bases separated the two germline ends. Germline CDR1 DFQATT, CDR2 SNEGSKA (reference sequence). Here the CDR3 DNA reads TGCAGTGCATGGATCGACGGAGGTCAGCCCCAGCATTTT. It specifies CSAWIDGGQPQHF.

Only a few counts were recorded for this clonotype. CDR3 protein: CASSLGGQGASNEQFF. The DNA of the CDR3 is TGCGCCAGCAGCTTGGGGGGACAGGGGGCGTCCAATGAGCAGTTCTTC. The rearrangement joins TRBV5-1 to TRBJ2-1; 12 bases are a match to TRBD1. The CDR3 runs to 16 residues. Germline CDR1 reads SGHRS; CDR2 reads YFSETQ. The V segment lost 0 bases and the J segment 6 bases; nucleotides outside the gene matches: 4.

This chain connects TRBV20-1 to TRBJ2-3; D not resolved. Germline CDR1 DFQATT, CDR2 SNEGSKA (reference sequence). This CDR3 region has 11 residues. Trimming pared 6 bases from V and 5 bases from J, leaving 9 bases between. CDR3 bases: TGCAGTGCCCCCAGGAAAGATACGCAGTATTTT. The encoded protein is CSAPRKDTQYF.

The chain carries TRBV4-1 and TRBJ2-4, with a tentative D call TRBD1 (6 bases). The CDR3 is 16 residues long. The germline V gene has CDR1 MGHRA and CDR2 YSYEKL. The germline V and J ends were trimmed by 3 bases and 0 bases, with 12 bases remaining between them. CDR3 nucleotide sequence: TGCGCCAGCAGCCATGTCCTACAGGGAGCCAAAAACATTCAGTACTTC. Translation: CASSHVLQGAKNIQYF.